The 14 T cell receptor beta chains below come from one sample, sequenced in a study of blood T cell repertoires in COVID-19. The assay was immunoSEQ multiplex PCR, and TCRdb's table has in-frame clones only and misses some. The data hold hundreds of thousands of clones, with more than 70% observed a single time. What was sequenced was peripheral blood. All receptors come from a woman younger than 45 with COVID-19, enrolled during active disease.

This rearrangement joins TRBV29-1 to TRBJ2-3; TRBD2 agrees at 11 bases. The germline gives CDR1 SQVTM, CDR2 ANQGSEA. The CDR3 loop spans 14 amino acids. J gave up 1 base and V 4 bases, and 1 base lay outside the gene matches. The CDR3 nucleotides are TGCAGCGTTGGTAGCGGGAGGGGCACAGATACGCAGTATTTT. It is translated as CSVGSGRGTDTQYF.

This chain connects TRBV10-3 to TRBJ1-1; 10 bases line up with TRBD1. The junction had 6 bases not matched to a gene; V was cut back by 3 bases and J by 5 bases. Germline V lookup: CDR1 ENHRY, CDR2 SYGVKD. The CDR3 is made up of 15 amino acids. The CDR3 sequence is CAISERQGAGTEAFF. In DNA form, the CDR3 reads TGTGCCATCAGTGAACGACAGGGGGCAGGGACTGAAGCTTTCTTT.

This clone was detected only once. The gene calls are TRBV7-9 and TRBJ1-2, with D possibly being TRBD1 (5 bases). The CDR3 contains 17 residues. Trimming removed 1 base at V and 2 bases at J, with 17 bases between. CDR1 is SEHNR and CDR2 is FQNEAQ in the germline V gene (reference sequence). The DNA of the CDR3 is TGTGCCAGCAGCTTAGTGTTGGGAGGTCGACAGAACTATGGCTACACCTTC. This gives the protein CASSLVLGGRQNYGYTF.

The chain employs TRBV29-1 and TRBJ1-1; D remains ambiguous. The germline CDR1 and CDR2 sequences are SQVTM and ANQGSEA. CDR3 length equals 11 residues. V lost 5 bases and J lost 1, with 5 bases in between. This CDR3 reads CSVRGNTEAFF. The CDR3 DNA sequence: TGCAGCGTTCGGGGGAACACTGAAGCTTTCTTT.

This clone was picked up one time. The CDR3 DNA sequence: TGTGCCTGGAGTGTTCAAGTGGGGGACAGAATCTACAATGAGCAGTTCTTC. It translates to CAWSVQVGDRIYNEQFF. The V call is TRBV30, the J call TRBJ2-1, with 7 positions matching TRBD1. Germline V gene data show CDR1 as GTSNPN and CDR2 as SVGIG (reference sequence). The CDR3 is 17 amino acids. Trimming cost V 0 bases and J 3 bases; bases outside gene matches: 11.

The V call is TRBV7-8, the J call TRBJ1-5; 10 nucleotides align to TRBD1. This CDR3 region has 19 residues. Germline V CDR1 and CDR2: SGHVS, FQNEAQ. Trimming took 5 bases from V and 0 from J; bases not matched to a gene: 13. The CDR3: CASSIPGQGTGHSNQPQHF. DNA of the CDR3: TGTGCCAGCAGCATACCGGGACAGGGGACCGGCCATAGCAATCAGCCCCAGCATTTT.

This clone came up a few times. The J gene is TRBJ1-1, the V gene TRBV7-8; 8 nucleotides line up with TRBD1. Germline CDR1 and CDR2: SGHVS and FQNEAQ. Trimming cost V 2 bases and J 8 bases; bases outside gene matches: 7. The CDR3 has 14 amino acids. The CDR3: CASSLPGGRGEAFF. Written as DNA, the CDR3 is TGTGCCAGCAGCTTACCAGGGGGCAGGGGGGAAGCTTTCTTT.

V and J are TRBV28 and TRBJ1-5; unclear D gene. With 7 bases removed from V and 5 bases from J, the gap between germline ends came to 9 bases. The CDR3 is made up of 12 amino acids. Germline V gives CDR1 MDHEN, CDR2 SYDVKM. The CDR3 bases are TGTGCCAGCAACGTCCGGGATCAGCCCCAGCATTTT. It encodes CASNVRDQPQHF.

This sequence joins TRBV6-2 or TRBV6-3 and TRBJ2-3; 10 bases line up with TRBD1. This CDR3 comprises 16 residues. Germline CDR1 MNHEY, CDR2 SVGEGT. Unmatched junction bases numbered 9, after V lost 6 bases and J lost 3 bases. In DNA form, the CDR3 reads TGTGCCAGCAGCCGGGTACCGGGACAGGGGACAGATACGCAGTATTTT. Its translation: CASSRVPGQGTDTQYF.

This chain joins TRBV3-1 (or the pseudogene TRBV3-2) and TRBJ1-1; 7 bases fit TRBD1. Trimming at V came to 1 base and at J to 5 bases, leaving 4 bases not matched to a gene. This CDR3 region has 14 residues. Per the germline V gene, CDR1 is LGHDT and CDR2 is YNNKEL (reference sequence). Here the CDR3 reads CASSQGGRGTEAFF. In DNA form, the CDR3 reads TGTGCCAGCAGCCAAGGGGGCAGGGGGACTGAAGCTTTCTTT.

V gene TRBV30 combines with J gene TRBJ1-2; 8 bases match TRBD1. The CDR3 consists of 12 residues. V shed 4 bases, J shed 7 bases, and the junction held 5 bases outside the gene matches. Per germline, CDR1 GTSNPN and CDR2 SVGIG (reference sequence). As DNA, the CDR3 is TGTGCCTGGACCCGACAGGGGTTTGGCTACACCTTC. This codes for CAWTRQGFGYTF.

V is TRBV6-1 and J is TRBJ1-1; D uncertain. This CDR3 spans 10 amino acids. V lost 1 base, J lost 11 bases, and 5 bases lay in between. Germline V lookup: CDR1 MNHNS, CDR2 SASEGT. The CDR3 reads CASSEGQAFF. CDR3 nucleotides: TGTGCCAGCAGTGAAGGTCAGGCTTTCTTT.

The chain carries TRBV6-5 and TRBJ1-1; tentative D call: TRBD1 (6 bases). V lost 6 bases to trimming and J lost 5 bases, with 13 bases between them. Looked up from germline, CDR1 is MNHEY and CDR2 is SVGAGI. This CDR3 is built from 13 residues. The CDR3 sequence: CASSYTGYTEAFF. The DNA for the CDR3 is TGTGCCAGCAGCTATACAGGGTATACTGAAGCTTTCTTT.

CDR3 sequence (DNA): TGTGCCAGCAGCTGGACAGGGGGCGAGGGGACTGAAGCTTTCTTT. Amino acid sequence: CASSWTGGEGTEAFF. V is TRBV7-9 and J is TRBJ1-1, with TRBD1 matching 11 bases. Germline CDR1 reads SEHNR; CDR2 reads FQNEAQ (reference sequence). V shed 4 bases and J 5 bases; nucleotides not matched to a gene: 6. CDR3 length: 15 amino acids.